Listed below are T cell receptor beta chains from one sample, sequenced in a study. TCRdb used MiXCR to reprocess the RT-PCR reads, holding one entry per CDR3 protein. The data show fewer than 800,000 distinct CDR3 sequences, around 14% seen once. The sample taken for sequencing was memory CD4+ T cells from blood. The receptors were gathered from a female donor in good health, serving as a healthy control. Both conserved end residues are part of each CDR3. D genes are given only for firm matches. Clone size is stated in some rows and not others, as once, few, many or a class when expanded.

D,J,V,size,DNA,CDR3
TRBD2,TRBJ2-2,TRBV5-4,.,TGTGCCAGCAGCTTGGCTGGGACTACTAACACCGGGGAGCTGTTTTTT,CASSLAGTTNTGELFF
.,TRBJ2-7,TRBV10-3,.,TGTGCCATCAGCTTAGATAGCGCGACCTACGAGCAGTACTTC,CAISLDSATYEQYF
.,TRBJ2-5,TRBV9,many,TGTGCCAGCAGCGTAGCCCAAGGAATCCAAGAGACCCAGTACTTC,CASSVAQGIQETQYF
TRBD1,TRBJ2-7,TRBV24-1,few,TGTGCCACCAGTGACCCGACAGGGGGGGCCTACGAGCAGTACTTC,CATSDPTGGAYEQYF
.,TRBJ1-4,TRBV5-1,.,TGCGCCAGCAGCATCGGACAAGGCGAAAAACTGTTTTTT,CASSIGQGEKLFF
TRBD2,TRBJ2-1,TRBV25-1,many,TGTGCCAGCAGTGAAATCAGCGGGAGCCACAATGAGCAGTTCTTC,CASSEISGSHNEQFF
.,TRBJ2-3,TRBV6-1,.,TGTGCCAGCAGTGATGGTGCTGATACGCAGTATTTT,CASSDGADTQYF
TRBD2,TRBJ2-7,TRBV7-2,.,TGTGCCAGCAGCTCCAGGGGTAGCGGGAGGACTTACGAGCAGTACTTC,CASSSRGSGRTYEQYF
TRBD2,TRBJ2-1,TRBV9,many,TGTGCCAGCAGCGGAAGAGCGGGAGTGTCCTACAATGAGCAGTTCTTC,CASSGRAGVSYNEQFF
.,TRBJ2-2,TRBV20-1,few,TGCAGTGCTAGAGCAGTCGGCGGAGGGCGGGCCACCGGGGAGCTGTTTTTT,CSARAVGGGRATGELFF
TRBD1,TRBJ1-6,TRBV25-1,.,TGTGCCAGCAGTGAATATGGGACAGGGGGCAGCTCCTATAATTCACCCCTCCACTTT,CASSEYGTGGSSYNSPLHF
.,TRBJ2-7,TRBV7-2,many,TGTGCCAGCAGCTTAGGCGGACAACTCGAGCAGTACTTC,CASSLGGQLEQYF
.,TRBJ1-1,TRBV7-8,.,TGTGCCAGCAGCTTACTTACGGGAAGGGGCTTGGTGAACACTGAAGCTTTCTTT,CASSLLTGRGLVNTEAFF
.,TRBJ2-3,TRBV7-2,many,TGTGCCAGCAGACTTACTCGGGGGAGCGGCACAGATACGCAGTATTTT,CASRLTRGSGTDTQYF
TRBD1,TRBJ1-5,TRBV7-2,.,TGTGCCAGCAGCTCCAGGGGGGGCCCTCAGCCCCAGCATTTT,CASSSRGGPQPQHF
TRBD1,TRBJ1-2,TRBV18,.,TGTGCCAGCTCACAGGACAGGGACCGCGGCTACACCTTC,CASSQDRDRGYTF
.,TRBJ2-3,TRBV24-1,.,TGTGCCACCAGTGAGGGGAAGAGAACAAGGCAGTATTTT,CATSEGKRTRQYF
.,TRBJ1-1,TRBV6-5,.,TGTGCCAGCAGTACGAAACAGGGTAAGGCTTTCTTT,CASSTKQGKAFF
TRBD1,TRBJ2-3,TRBV5-1,.,TGCGTCAGCAGCTCAGGGGGCGAGGCAGATACGCAGTATTTT,CVSSSGGEADTQYF
TRBD1,TRBJ1-5,TRBV28,few,TGTGCCAGCACCAAGGCGGGACAGGGGGGTCAGCCCCAGCATTTT,CASTKAGQGGQPQHF
TRBD2,TRBJ2-3,TRBV20-1,.,TGCAGTGTGGGACTAGCGGGGGGGTCTAGCACAGATACGCAGTATTTT,CSVGLAGGSSTDTQYF
TRBD2,TRBJ2-1,TRBV28,few,TGTGCCAGCAGTTTGTCAGCGGGAGGCCGAGGGAGGCTCTTC,CASSLSAGGRGRLF
.,TRBJ2-1,TRBV20-1,few,TGCAGTGCTAGAGGATGGGGGGCCCTGATCAATGAGCAGTTCTTC,CSARGWGALINEQFF
TRBD1,TRBJ1-1,TRBV10-1,.,TGCGCCAGCAGTGAGTTCAGGGGGCAGGCTGAAGCTTTCTTT,CASSEFRGQAEAFF
.,TRBJ2-1,TRBV29-1,many,TGCAGCGGGGGGCTGGATGAGCAGTTCTTC,CSGGLDEQFF
TRBD1,TRBJ2-2,TRBV15,few,TGTGCCACCAGACATTCGACCGGGACAGTAAACACCGGGGAGCTGTTTTTT,CATRHSTGTVNTGELFF
.,TRBJ2-7,TRBV5-1,few,TGCGCCAGCAGCTTGGAGGACGGGGACTACGAGCAGTACTTC,CASSLEDGDYEQYF
TRBD1,TRBJ2-7,TRBV10-3,.,TGTGCCACCAGAGGACAGGGCGACGAGCAGTACTTC,CATRGQGDEQYF
.,TRBJ1-2,TRBV12-3/TRBV12-4,many,TGTGCCAGCAGTTTATACGGCCAGGGTTATGGCTACACCTTC,CASSLYGQGYGYTF
TRBD2,TRBJ2-7,TRBV6-6,.,TGTGCCAGCATCGGCCTAGCGGCCTACGAGCAGTACTTC,CASIGLAAYEQYF
.,TRBJ2-7,TRBV5-1,few,TGCGCCAGCAGCTTGGTTGGGGGGGCGGACGAGCAGTACTTC,CASSLVGGADEQYF
.,TRBJ2-7,TRBV7-2,.,TGTGCCAGCAGCCCGTCTGGACAGCTTTACGAGCAGTACTTC,CASSPSGQLYEQYF
.,TRBJ2-3,TRBV20-1,.,TGCAGTGCCTATCATAGAGGCACAGATACGCAGTATTTT,CSAYHRGTDTQYF
TRBD1,TRBJ2-7,TRBV4-3,.,TGCGCCAGCAGCCCCAGGGCGGGACAGGGTTTTGCAGACGAGCAGTACTTC,CASSPRAGQGFADEQYF
TRBD2,TRBJ2-2,TRBV6-6,many,TGTGCCAGCACAGAGCGAGGCGGGAGTGGGACCGGGGAGCTGTTTTTT,CASTERGGSGTGELFF
TRBD1,TRBJ1-6,TRBV7-9,.,TGTGCCAGCAGCTCGGGGACAGGGCGGGATTCACCCCTCCACTTT,CASSSGTGRDSPLHF
.,TRBJ1-1,TRBV20-1,.,TGCAGTGCTAGAGAGGCCGGATTGAACACTGAAGCTTTCTTT,CSAREAGLNTEAFF
TRBD1,TRBJ2-7,TRBV5-1,.,TGCGCCAGCAGCCCTGGCGGGGACAGGGGGAACGAGCAGTACTTC,CASSPGGDRGNEQYF
.,TRBJ1-5,TRBV7-9,.,TGTGCCAGCAGCTTAGACCTCGGGGGGATTGGGGATCAGCCCCAGCATTTT,CASSLDLGGIGDQPQHF
.,TRBJ1-3,TRBV7-9,.,TGTGCCAGCAGCTTAGATTCCGGGGGCACCATATATTTT,CASSLDSGGTIYF
TRBD1,TRBJ2-7,TRBV4-2,many,TGTGCCAGCAGCCAGGACAGGGGACGGAGCTACGAGCAGTACTTC,CASSQDRGRSYEQYF
.,TRBJ2-1,TRBV30,few,TGTGCCTGGAAAGAAACGTCTGAGCAGTTCTTC,CAWKETSEQFF
.,TRBJ1-5,TRBV3-1,many,TGTGCCAGCAGCCAAGAAGGGCATCAGCCCCAGCATTTT,CASSQEGHQPQHF
.,TRBJ2-5,TRBV9,.,TGTGCCAGCAGCGTAGCAGATCAAGAGACCCAGTACTTC,CASSVADQETQYF
.,TRBJ1-4,TRBV7-3,few,TGTGCCAGCAGCTTAAACCCGGCGCGGCGGCCCCCAAATGAAAAACTGTTTTTT,CASSLNPARRPPNEKLFF
TRBD2,TRBJ2-3,TRBV20-1,.,TGCAGTGCTAGCCTTAGCGGGAGCAGAGATACGCAGTATTTT,CSASLSGSRDTQYF
.,TRBJ2-1,TRBV12-3/TRBV12-4,many,TGTGCCAGCAGTTTGGGGCAGGGGGGCAATGAGCAGTTCTTC,CASSLGQGGNEQFF
TRBD1,TRBJ2-7,TRBV5-6,.,TGTGCCAGCACCTGGACAGGGAAAGGCGAGCAGTACTTC,CASTWTGKGEQYF
TRBD2,TRBJ2-1,TRBV6-5,few,TGTGCCAGTCGCAGGCAGGGCGGGAGATCCTACAATGAGCAGTTCTTC,CASRRQGGRSYNEQFF
TRBD2,TRBJ2-1,TRBV20-1,few,TGCAGTGCTAGAGGGCGGGAGCGGAATATCTACAATGAGCAGTTCTTC,CSARGRERNIYNEQFF
.,TRBJ2-3,TRBV15,many,TGTGCCACCAGCACCTGGGGAGCAGATACGCAGTATTTT,CATSTWGADTQYF
.,TRBJ1-1,TRBV6-6,few,TGTGCCAGCAGTTGGGGAGGGGCGGAAGCTTTCTTT,CASSWGGAEAFF
.,TRBJ2-2,TRBV12-3/TRBV12-4,many,TGTGCCAGCAGTTTGGGCGGCAGGAGGGACACCGGGGAGCTGTTTTTT,CASSLGGRRDTGELFF